This TCR beta chain came from a study of T cell responses to AZD1222 COVID-19 vaccine. Study-wide findings and caveats: There were mostly white British donors and more females than males, and clonal diversity was possibly underestimated. Nearly half of spike-specific TCRs reportedly target unmutated variant regions. Dominant CD4 TCR responses targeted spike regions 160-218 and 743-854. Only a handful of AZD1222 recipients were seropositive at baseline.

As regards this clone: The antigen remains undetermined.

Measured with immunoSEQ multiplex PCR; TCRdb has only the in-frame clones, and not every one. The table records 75,000 to 95,000 clones, just over 90% of them present only once. Trimming took 0 bases from V and 6 from J, leaving 8 bases between them. This CDR3 spans 13 amino acids. The germline V gene has CDR1 MNHEY and CDR2 SVGEGT. This chain links TRBV6-2 or TRBV6-3 with TRBJ2-5; no clear D gene. Sequencing used peripheral blood, obtained on day 0 of MenACWY control vaccination. The source is an adult in good health. CDR3 sequence: CASSYSLPQTQYF. The CDR3 nucleotides are TGTGCCAGCAGTTACTCGCTCCCACAGACCCAGTACTTC.